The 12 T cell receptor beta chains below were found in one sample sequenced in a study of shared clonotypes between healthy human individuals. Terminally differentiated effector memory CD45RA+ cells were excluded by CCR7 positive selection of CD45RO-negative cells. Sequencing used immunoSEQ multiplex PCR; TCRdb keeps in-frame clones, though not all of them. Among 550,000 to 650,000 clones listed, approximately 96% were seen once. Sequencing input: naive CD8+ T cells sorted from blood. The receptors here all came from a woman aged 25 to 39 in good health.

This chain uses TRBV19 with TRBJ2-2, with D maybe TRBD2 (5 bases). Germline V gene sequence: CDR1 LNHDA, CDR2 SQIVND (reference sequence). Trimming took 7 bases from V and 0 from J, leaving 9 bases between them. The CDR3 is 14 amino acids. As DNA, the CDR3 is TGTGCCAGTAACCCCGGGACGAACACCGGGGAGCTGTTTTTT. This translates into CASNPGTNTGELFF.

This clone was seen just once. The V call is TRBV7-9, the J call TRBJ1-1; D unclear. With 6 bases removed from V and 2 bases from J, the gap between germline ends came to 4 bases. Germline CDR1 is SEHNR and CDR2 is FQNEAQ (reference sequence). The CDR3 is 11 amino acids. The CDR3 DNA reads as TGTGCCAGCAGAGGAAACACTGAAGCTTTCTTT. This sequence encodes CASRGNTEAFF.

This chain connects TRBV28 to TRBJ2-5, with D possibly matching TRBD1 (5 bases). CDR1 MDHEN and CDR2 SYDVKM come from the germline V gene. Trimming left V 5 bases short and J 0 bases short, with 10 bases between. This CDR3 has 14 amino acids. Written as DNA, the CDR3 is TGTGCCAGCAGTGTAGGGGATAACCAAGAGACCCAGTACTTC. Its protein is CASSVGDNQETQYF.

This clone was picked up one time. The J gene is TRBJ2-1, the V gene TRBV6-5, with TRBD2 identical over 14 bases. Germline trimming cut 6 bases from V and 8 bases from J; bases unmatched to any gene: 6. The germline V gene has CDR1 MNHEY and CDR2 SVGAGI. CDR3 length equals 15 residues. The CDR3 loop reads CASRQGLAGVHEQFF. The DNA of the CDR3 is TGTGCCAGCAGGCAGGGACTAGCGGGAGTCCATGAGCAGTTCTTC.

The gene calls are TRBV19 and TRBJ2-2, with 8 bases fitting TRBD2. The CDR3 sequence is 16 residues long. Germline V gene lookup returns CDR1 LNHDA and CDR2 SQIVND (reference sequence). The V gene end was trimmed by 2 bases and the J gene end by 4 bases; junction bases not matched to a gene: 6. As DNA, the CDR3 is TGTGCCAGTAGTATAACGGGACTAGATCCCACCGGGGAGCTGTTTTTT. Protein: CASSITGLDPTGELFF.

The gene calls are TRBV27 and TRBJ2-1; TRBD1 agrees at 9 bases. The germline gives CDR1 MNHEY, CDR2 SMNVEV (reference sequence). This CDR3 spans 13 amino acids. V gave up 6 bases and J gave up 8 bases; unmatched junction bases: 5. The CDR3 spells CASSLGTGHEQFF. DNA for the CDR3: TGTGCCAGCAGCCTCGGGACAGGGCATGAGCAGTTCTTC.

Written as DNA, the CDR3 is TGTGCCAGCAGTCCCCCGGACAGGGAATACGAGCAGTACTTC. The encoded protein is CASSPPDREYEQYF. The rearrangement uses TRBV28 and TRBJ2-7, with TRBD1 identical over 8 bases. Trimming cost V 5 bases and J 4 bases; bases outside gene matches: 7. The CDR3 sequence is 14 residues long. Per germline, CDR1 MDHEN and CDR2 SYDVKM.

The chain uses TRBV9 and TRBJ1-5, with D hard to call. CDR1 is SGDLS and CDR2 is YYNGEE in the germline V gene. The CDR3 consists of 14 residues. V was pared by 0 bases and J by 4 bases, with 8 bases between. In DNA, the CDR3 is TGTGCCAGCAGCGTAGGGACGGATAATCAGCCCCAGCATTTT. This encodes CASSVGTDNQPQHF.

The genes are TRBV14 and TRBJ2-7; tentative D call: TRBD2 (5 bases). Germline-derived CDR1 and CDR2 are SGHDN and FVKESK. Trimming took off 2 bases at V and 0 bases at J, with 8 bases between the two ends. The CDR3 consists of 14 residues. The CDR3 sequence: CASSQPRDSYEQYF. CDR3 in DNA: TGTGCCAGCAGCCAACCCCGGGACTCCTACGAGCAGTACTTC. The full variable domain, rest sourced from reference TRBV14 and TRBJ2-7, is EAGVTQFPSHSVIEKGQTVTLRCDPISGHDNLYWYRRVMGKEIKFLLHFVKESKQDESGMPNNRFLAERTGGTYSTLKVQPAELEDSGVYFCASSQPRDSYEQYFGPGTRLTVT.

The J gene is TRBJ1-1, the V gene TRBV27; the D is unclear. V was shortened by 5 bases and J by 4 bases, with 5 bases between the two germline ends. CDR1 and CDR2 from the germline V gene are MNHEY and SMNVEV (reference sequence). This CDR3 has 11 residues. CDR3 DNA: TGTGCCAGCAGTCACGGCACTGAAGCTTTCTTT. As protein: CASSHGTEAFF.

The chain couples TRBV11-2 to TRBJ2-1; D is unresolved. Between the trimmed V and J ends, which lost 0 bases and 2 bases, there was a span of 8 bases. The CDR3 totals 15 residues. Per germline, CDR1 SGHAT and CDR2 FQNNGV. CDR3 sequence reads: CASSLDGATYNEQFF. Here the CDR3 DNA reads TGTGCCAGCAGCTTAGACGGAGCGACCTACAATGAGCAGTTCTTC.

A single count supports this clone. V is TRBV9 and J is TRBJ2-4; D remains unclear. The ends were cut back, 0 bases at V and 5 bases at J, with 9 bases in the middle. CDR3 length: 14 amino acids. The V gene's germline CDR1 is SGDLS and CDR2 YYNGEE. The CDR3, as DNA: TGTGCCAGCAGCGTAGGACTCCCGGAAAACATTCAGTACTTC. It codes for CASSVGLPENIQYF.